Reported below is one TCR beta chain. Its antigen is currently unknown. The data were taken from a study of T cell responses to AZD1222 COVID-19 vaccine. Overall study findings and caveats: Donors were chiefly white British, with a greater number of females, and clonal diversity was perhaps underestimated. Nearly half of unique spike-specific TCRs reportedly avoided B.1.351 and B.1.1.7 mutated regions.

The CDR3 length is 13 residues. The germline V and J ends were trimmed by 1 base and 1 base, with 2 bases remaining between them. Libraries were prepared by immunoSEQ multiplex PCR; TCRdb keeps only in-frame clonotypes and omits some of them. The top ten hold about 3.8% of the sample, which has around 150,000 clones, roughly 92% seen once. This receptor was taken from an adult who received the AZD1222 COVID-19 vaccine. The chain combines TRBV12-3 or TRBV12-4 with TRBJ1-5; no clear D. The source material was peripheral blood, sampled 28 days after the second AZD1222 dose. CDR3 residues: CASSLVSNQPQHF. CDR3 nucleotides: TGTGCCAGCAGTTTAGTAAGCAATCAGCCCCAGCATTTT.